In its sample, the clone carrying this T cell receptor (beta chain) was seen a few times. The data were produced by immunoSEQ multiplex PCR, yet TCRdb's version contains in-frame clones alone and is incomplete. Among about 180,000 clones listed, roughly 77% were seen once. This entry is derived from a study of blood T cell repertoires in COVID-19. The CDR3 covers 17 residues. Germline values: CDR1 MNHEY, CDR2 SMNVEV (reference sequence). The V gene end was trimmed by 5 bases and the J gene end by 1 base; junction bases not matched to a gene: 10. Sequencing was performed on peripheral blood. The chain combines TRBV27 with TRBJ2-5; TRBD1 matches at 10 bases. The TCR sequence derives from a woman of 80 years or more with COVID-19, enrolled during active disease. CDR3 nucleotide sequence: TGTGCCAGCAGTCTCAGATGGACAGGGGGGATCCAAGAGACCCAGTACTTC. Protein sequence: CASSLRWTGGIQETQYF.